This T cell receptor beta chain was captured by sequencing in a study of T-cell reconstitution after alpha-beta-depleted transplantation in children. General study results and limits: The origin of alpha-beta T cells about two months after transplant was reportedly several hundred expanded graft clones.

A remark on this clonotype: Its antigen is currently unknown.

Preparation of the TCRbeta library involved a method that used unique molecular identifiers. Each CDR3 protein is one row after TCRdb ran MiXCR on the PCR reads. The table has approximately 980,000 distinct CDR3 sequences, around 30% seen once. The sequences come from PBMCs, mostly from graft donor cells, collected 360 days after TCRalphabeta/CD19-depleted stem cell transplant. This clonotype originated in a boy under two years old who had a stem cell transplant for SCID, so the T cells may come from the graft donor.

The chain's CDR3 is CASRKEVYEQYF. In DNA form, the CDR3 reads TGTGCCAGCCGCAAGGAGGTCTACGAGCAGTACTTC. This chain connects TRBV2 to TRBJ2-7, with TRBD2 as a possible D gene (5 bases). V shed 8 bases and J shed 3 bases, with 11 bases lying between them. Looked up from germline, CDR1 is SNHLY and CDR2 is FYNNEI. The CDR3 has 12 amino acids.